This T cell receptor (beta chain) was identified during a study of blood T cells in healthy people across ages. Per germline, CDR1 SGHAT and CDR2 FQNNGV. This CDR3 contains 13 residues. General study results and limits: Naive T cell percentage by flow cytometry tracked strongly with beta diversity. Significant beta diversity loss was already apparent by age approximately 38, declining roughly linearly. Donors of long life had a larger count of naive CD4+ cells and greater diversity than aged donors.

For this clonotype: What it binds is unknown.

Together with a sample-barcoded 5' primer, a J-beta primer mix was included in a second PCR lasting about 6 to 12 cycles. TCRdb reanalysed the 5' RACE reads using MiXCR and keeps one entry per CDR3 protein. The profile shows 870,000 or so distinct CDR3 sequences, less than 35% of them singletons. This TCR was sampled from a woman over 75 in good health. The chain links TRBV11-2 to TRBJ2-5, with 11 bases matching TRBD2. The end of the DNA fits TRBJ2-7 better, so the J call may be wrong. Sequencing used blood. The CDR3 DNA reads as TGTGCCAGCAGACTAGCGGGAGACGGCGAGCAGTACTTC. Protein: CASRLAGDGEQYF.